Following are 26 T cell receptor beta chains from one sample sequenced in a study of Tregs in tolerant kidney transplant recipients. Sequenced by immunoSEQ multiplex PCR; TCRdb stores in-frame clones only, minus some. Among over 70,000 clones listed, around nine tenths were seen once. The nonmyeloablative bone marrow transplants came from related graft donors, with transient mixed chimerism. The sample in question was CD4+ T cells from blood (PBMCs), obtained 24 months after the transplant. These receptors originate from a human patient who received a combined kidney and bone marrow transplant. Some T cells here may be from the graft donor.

The CDR3 protein is CASSISRTGTDTQYF. As DNA, the CDR3 is TGTGCCAGTAGTATCTCCCGGACGGGAACAGATACGCAGTATTTT. The chain couples TRBV19 to TRBJ2-3; tentative D call: TRBD2 (5 bases). Looked up from germline, CDR1 is LNHDA and CDR2 is SQIVND (reference sequence). There are 15 residues in the CDR3. Trimming shortened V by 3 bases and J by 3 bases, and 13 bases separated the two germline ends.

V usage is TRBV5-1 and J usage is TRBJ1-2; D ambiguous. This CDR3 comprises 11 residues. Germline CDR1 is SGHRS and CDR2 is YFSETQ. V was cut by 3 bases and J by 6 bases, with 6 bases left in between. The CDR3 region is CASSYGDGYTF. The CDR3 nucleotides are TGCGCCAGCAGCTACGGGGATGGCTACACCTTC.

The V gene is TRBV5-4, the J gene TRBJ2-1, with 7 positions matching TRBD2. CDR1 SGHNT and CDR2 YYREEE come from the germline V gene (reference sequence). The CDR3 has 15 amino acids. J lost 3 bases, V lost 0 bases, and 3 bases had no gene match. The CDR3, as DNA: TGTGCCAGCAGCTTGGAGGGCGGGGGCTACAATGAGCAGTTCTTC. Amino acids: CASSLEGGGYNEQFF. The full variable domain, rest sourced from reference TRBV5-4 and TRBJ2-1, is ETGVTQSPTHLIKTRGQQVTLRCSSQSGHNTVSWYQQALGQGPQFIFQYYREEENGRGNFPPRFSGLQFPNYSSELNVNALELDDSALYLCASSLEGGGYNEQFFGPGTRLTVL.

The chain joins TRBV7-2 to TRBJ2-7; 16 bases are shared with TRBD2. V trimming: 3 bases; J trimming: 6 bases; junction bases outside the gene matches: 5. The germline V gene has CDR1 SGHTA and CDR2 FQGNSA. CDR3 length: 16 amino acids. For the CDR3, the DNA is TGTGCCAGCAGCTTGCCGGGACTAGCGGGAGGGGGCGAGCAGTACTTC. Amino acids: CASSLPGLAGGGEQYF.

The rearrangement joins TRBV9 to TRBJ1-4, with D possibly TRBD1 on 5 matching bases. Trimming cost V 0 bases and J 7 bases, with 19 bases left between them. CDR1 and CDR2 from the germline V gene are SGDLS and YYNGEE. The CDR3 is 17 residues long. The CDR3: CASSVGSGGARSEKLFF. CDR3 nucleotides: TGTGCCAGCAGCGTAGGGTCCGGAGGGGCGCGTTCTGAAAAACTGTTTTTT.

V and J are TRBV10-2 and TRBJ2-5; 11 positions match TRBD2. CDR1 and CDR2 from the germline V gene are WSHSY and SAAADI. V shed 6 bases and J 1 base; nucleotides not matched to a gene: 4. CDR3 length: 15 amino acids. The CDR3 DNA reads TGCGCCAGCAGGCAACTAGCGGGGGCCCAAGAGACCCAGTACTTC. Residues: CASRQLAGAQETQYF.

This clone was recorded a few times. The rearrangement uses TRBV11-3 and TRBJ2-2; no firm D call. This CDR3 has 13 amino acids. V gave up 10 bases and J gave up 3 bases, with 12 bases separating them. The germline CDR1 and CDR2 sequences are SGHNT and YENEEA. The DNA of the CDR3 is TGTGCCACCTCGATACACCACACCGGGGAGCTGTTTTTT. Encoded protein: CATSIHHTGELFF.

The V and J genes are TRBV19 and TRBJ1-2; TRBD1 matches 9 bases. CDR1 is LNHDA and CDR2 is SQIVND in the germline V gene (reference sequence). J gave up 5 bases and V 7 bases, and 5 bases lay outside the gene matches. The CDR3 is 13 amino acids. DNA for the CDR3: TGTGCCAGTACCTTTGGGACAGGGTATGGCTACACCTTC. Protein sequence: CASTFGTGYGYTF.

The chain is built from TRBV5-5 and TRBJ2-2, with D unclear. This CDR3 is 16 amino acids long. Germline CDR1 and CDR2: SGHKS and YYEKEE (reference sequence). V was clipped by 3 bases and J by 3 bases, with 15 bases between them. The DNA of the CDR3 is TGTGCCAGCAGCTCGGTGCGGTACGACGACACCGGGGAGCTGTTTTTT. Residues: CASSSVRYDDTGELFF.

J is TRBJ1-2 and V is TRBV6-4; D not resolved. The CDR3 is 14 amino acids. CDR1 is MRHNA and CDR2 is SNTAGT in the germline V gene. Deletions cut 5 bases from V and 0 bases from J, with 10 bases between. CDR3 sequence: CASSPGPANYGYTF. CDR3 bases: TGTGCCAGCAGTCCAGGTCCAGCTAACTATGGCTACACCTTC.

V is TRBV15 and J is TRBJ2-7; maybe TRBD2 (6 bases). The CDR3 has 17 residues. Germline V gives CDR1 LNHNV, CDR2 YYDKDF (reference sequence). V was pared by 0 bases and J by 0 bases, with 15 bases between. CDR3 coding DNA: TGTGCCACCAGCAGAGATCGCGGGGCCAAAATCTCCTACGAGCAGTACTTC. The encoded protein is CATSRDRGAKISYEQYF.

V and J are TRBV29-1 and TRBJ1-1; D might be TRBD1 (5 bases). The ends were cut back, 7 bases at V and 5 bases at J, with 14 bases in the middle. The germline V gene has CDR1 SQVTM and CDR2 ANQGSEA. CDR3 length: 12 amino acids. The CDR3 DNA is TGCAGCGGTTCACCGCGGGGGACTGAAGCTTTCTTT. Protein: CSGSPRGTEAFF.

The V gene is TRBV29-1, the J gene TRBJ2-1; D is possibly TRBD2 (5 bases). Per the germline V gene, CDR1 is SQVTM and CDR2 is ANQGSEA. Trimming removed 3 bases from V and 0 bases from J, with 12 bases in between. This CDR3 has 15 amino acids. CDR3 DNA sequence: TGCAGCGTTGATACCAGCGGTAGCTCCTACAATGAGCAGTTCTTC. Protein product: CSVDTSGSSYNEQFF.

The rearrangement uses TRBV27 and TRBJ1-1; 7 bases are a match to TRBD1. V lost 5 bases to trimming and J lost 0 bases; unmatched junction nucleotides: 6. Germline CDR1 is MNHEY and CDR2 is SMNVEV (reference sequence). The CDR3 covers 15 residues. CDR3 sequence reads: CASSPWDSMNTEAFF. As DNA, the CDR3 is TGTGCCAGCAGTCCGTGGGACAGCATGAACACTGAAGCTTTCTTT.

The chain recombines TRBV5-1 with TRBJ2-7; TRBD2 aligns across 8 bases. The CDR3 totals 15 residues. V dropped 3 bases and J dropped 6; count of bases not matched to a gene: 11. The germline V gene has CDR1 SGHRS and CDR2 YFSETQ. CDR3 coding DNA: TGCGCCAGCAGCTCCTTTCACGGGGGGGCCGTCGAGCAGTACTTC. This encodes CASSSFHGGAVEQYF.

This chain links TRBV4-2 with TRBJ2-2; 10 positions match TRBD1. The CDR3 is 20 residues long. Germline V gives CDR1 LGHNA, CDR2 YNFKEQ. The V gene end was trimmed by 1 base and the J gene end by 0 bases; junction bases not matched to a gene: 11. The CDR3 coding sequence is TGTGCCAGCAGCCAAGGGCTCGGACAGGGGGACAATGCGAACACCGGGGAGCTGTTTTTT. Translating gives CASSQGLGQGDNANTGELFF.

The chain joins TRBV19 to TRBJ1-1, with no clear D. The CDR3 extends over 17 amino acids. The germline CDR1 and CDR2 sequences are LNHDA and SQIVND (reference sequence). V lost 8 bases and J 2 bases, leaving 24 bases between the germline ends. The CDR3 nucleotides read TGTGCCAGTTTAAGACGGTACGGCGCGGGGATTAACACTGAAGCTTTCTTT. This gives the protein CASLRRYGAGINTEAFF.

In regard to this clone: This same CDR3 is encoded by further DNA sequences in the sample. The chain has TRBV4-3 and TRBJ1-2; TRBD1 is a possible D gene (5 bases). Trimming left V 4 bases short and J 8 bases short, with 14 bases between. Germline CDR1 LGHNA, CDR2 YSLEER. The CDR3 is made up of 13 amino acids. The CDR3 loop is CASSPRDGGGYTF. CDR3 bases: TGCGCCAGCAGCCCACGGGACGGGGGAGGCTACACCTTC.

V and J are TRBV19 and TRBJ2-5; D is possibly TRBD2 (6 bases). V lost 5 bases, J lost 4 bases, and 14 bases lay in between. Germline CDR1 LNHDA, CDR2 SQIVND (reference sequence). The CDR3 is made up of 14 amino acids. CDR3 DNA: TGTGCCAGTAGTGGGGGGACGGTGTTAGAGACCCAGTACTTC. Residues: CASSGGTVLETQYF.

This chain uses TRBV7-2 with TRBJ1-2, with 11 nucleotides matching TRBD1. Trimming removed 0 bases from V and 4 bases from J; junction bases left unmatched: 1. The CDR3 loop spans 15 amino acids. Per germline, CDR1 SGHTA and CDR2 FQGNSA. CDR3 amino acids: CASSLAGQGGYGYTF. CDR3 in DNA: TGTGCCAGCAGCTTAGCGGGACAGGGGGGCTATGGCTACACCTTC.

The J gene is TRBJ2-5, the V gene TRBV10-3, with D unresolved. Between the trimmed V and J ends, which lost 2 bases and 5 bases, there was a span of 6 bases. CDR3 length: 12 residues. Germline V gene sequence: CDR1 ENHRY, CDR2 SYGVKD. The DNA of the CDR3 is TGTGCCATCAGTGAGCTCCGGGAGACCCAGTACTTC. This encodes CAISELRETQYF.

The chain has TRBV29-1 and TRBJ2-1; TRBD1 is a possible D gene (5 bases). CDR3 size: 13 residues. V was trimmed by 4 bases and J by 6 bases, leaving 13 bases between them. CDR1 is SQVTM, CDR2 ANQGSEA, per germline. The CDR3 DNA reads TGCAGCGTTGGCAGGGTCACCCTCAATGAGCAGTTCTTC. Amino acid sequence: CSVGRVTLNEQFF.

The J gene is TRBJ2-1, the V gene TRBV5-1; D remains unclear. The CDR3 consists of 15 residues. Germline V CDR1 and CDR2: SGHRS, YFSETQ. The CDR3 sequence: CATSGGTPSYNEQFF. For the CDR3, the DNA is TGCGCTACGAGTGGCGGTACCCCCTCCTACAATGAGCAGTTCTTC.

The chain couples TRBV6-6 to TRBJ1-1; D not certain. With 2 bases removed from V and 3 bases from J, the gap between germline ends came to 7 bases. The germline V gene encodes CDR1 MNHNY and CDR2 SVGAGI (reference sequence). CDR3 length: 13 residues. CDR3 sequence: CASSYGQDTEAFF. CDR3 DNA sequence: TGTGCCAGCAGTTACGGTCAGGACACTGAAGCTTTCTTT.

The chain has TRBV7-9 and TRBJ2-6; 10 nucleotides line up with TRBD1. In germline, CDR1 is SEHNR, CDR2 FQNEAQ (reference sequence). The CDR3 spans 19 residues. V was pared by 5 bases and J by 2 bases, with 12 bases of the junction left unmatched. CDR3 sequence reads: CASSRMMATGGAGANVLTF. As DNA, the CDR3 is TGTGCCAGCAGCCGAATGATGGCGACAGGGGGCGCTGGGGCCAACGTCCTGACTTTC.

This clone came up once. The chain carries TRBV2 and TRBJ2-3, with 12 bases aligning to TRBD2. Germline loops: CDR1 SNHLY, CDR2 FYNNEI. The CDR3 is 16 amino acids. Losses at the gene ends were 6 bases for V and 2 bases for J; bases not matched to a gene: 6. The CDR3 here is CASRRRTSGDTDTQYF. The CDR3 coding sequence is TGTGCCAGCAGACGACGGACTAGCGGGGACACAGATACGCAGTATTTT.